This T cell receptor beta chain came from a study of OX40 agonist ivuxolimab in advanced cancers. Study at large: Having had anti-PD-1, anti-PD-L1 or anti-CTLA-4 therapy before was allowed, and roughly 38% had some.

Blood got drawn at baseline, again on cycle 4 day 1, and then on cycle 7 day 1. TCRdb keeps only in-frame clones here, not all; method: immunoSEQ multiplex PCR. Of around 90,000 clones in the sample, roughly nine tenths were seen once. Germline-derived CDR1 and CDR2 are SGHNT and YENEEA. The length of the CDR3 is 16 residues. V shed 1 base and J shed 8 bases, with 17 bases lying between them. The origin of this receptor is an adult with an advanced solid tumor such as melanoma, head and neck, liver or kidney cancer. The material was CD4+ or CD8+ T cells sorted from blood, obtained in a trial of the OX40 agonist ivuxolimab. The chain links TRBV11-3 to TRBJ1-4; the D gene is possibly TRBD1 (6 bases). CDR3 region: CASSLAAGASREKLFF. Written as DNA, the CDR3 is TGTGCCAGCAGCTTAGCTGCAGGGGCGAGTAGAGAAAAACTGTTTTTT.